This TCR beta chain was retrieved from a study of blood T cell repertoires in COVID-19 (dated by TCRdb to the early 2020s). As for the study more broadly: The collaborator samples originated in the United States, Italy and Spain and spanned the acute and convalescent phases of COVID-19. The material from the prospective study consisted of cDNA or gDNA derived from T cells, B-cell-depleted T cells, or PBMCs. The dataset comprised deeply sampled blood TCRbeta repertoires from subjects exposed to, actively infected with, or recovered from COVID-19. The repertoires were released in a freely available public database intended as a resource for research on the immune response to SARS-CoV-2. Samples came from the ongoing ImmuneRACE study (first 160 participants) plus 1,254 subjects from 6 global collaborators. Sample metadata almost always included a de-identified subject ID, COVID-19 status, age in years and sex. Where available, HLA class I and class II types were obtained from metadata supplied by the sample provider rather than from assay-based typing.

Comment on this clone: No antigen is known for it. There are no base qualities to consult, and no much larger clone falls within one base.

The collaborating institutions used their own protocols to collect whole blood in K2EDTA tubes. Collaborator samples were shipped for TCRbeta analysis as frozen whole blood, isolated PBMCs, or DNA extracted from either sample type. TCRbeta CDR3 regions were amplified from genomic DNA by means of the immunoSEQ Assay, a bias-controlled multiplex PCR. Regarding the original processing steps: Nucleated cell counts per sample were estimated from amplification of reference gene primers within the assay. Sequence reads were collapsed and filtered to measure the absolute abundance of every unique TCRbeta CDR3 rearrangement. For each sample, productive Simpson clonality was calculated by taking the square root of Simpson's diversity index across productive rearrangements. In its TCRdb copy, this immuneACCESS table keeps in-frame sequences only and misses some clones. Where compared with another copy, unresolved V genes explain less than half of these, and the others have no known cause. V and J calls and clone size are as listed in that table; D and trimming were resolved from the DNA. Here the sample has approximately 47,000 clones; more than 75% occur a single time. The ten largest clones add up to 5.5% to 6% of the sample.

The CDR3 starts with the cysteine, ends with the phenylalanine, and has 14 residues. Of all the DNA, just the CDR3 is kept, 42 bases in frame from base 1. V loses 1 base, J loses 1 base, and the germline ends lie 8 bases apart. CDR1 and CDR2 (SGHNT, YYREEE) derive from the germline V gene (reference sequence). General study outcomes and caveats: The quantity of clinical and demographic metadata differed by source and by participant and was supplied without curation.

The chain employs TRBV5-4 and TRBJ1-1; the D gene cannot be named for sure. The TCR originated in an older woman with acute or convalescent COVID-19. The source material was peripheral blood. The DNA is as follows: TGTGCCAGCAGCTTGAACGGTGGGAACACTGAAGCTTTCTTT. Translation gives CASSLNGGNTEAFF.